This T cell receptor beta chain was sequenced during a study of blood T cells in healthy people across ages. Study findings and constraints: A greater number of naive CD4+ cells and higher diversity distinguished long-lived donors from aged donors.

Primers used in a second PCR of roughly 7 to 12 cycles were a sample-barcoded 5' primer and a J-beta primer mix. TCRdb itself ran the 5' RACE reads through MiXCR, one entry per CDR3 protein. The sample lists around 1.5 million distinct CDR3 sequences; about 40% were seen once. Investigators took 8.5 to 10 milliliters of peripheral blood from every donor. Unmatched junction bases numbered 7, after V lost 6 bases and J lost 3 bases. Germline lookup yields CDR1 LGHDT and CDR2 YNNKEL (reference sequence). This CDR3 spans 14 amino acids. The sample holds a few counts of this clonotype. Its antigen is as yet unknown.

V usage is TRBV3-1 and J usage is TRBJ2-5; 7 bases are a match to TRBD2. The sequenced sample consisted of blood. The source of this sequence is a woman between 18 and 30 years old in good health. CDR3 loop: CASRRTSSEETQYF. CDR3 in DNA: TGTGCCAGCAGGAGGACTAGTTCAGAAGAGACCCAGTACTTC.